The TCR beta chain under discussion was sequenced for a study of tumor and adjacent non-tumor tissue in lung cancer (dated by TCRdb to 2017 to 2018). Background for the entire study: Of the cohort, eleven to twelve patients had adenocarcinoma, 2 had squamous cell carcinoma and 1 had small cell lung cancer. The approximately 15 enrolled patients, of whom 10 were men and 5 were women, were aged roughly 31 to 85 years and were diagnosed with TNM stage I to III disease. Sequencing produced 130,000,000 or so productive TCRbeta reads in total, an average of about 4 million reads per sample. The study compared bulk TCRbeta repertoires between lung tumor tissue and matched distant non-tumor lung tissue from over 13 lung cancer patients. TCRbeta CDR3 sequencing was performed on 30 to 35 paired specimens, with one tumor sample and one normal lung sample collected per patient.

With regard to this clonotype: This receptor's antigen is unknown. No base quality values were provided; no much bigger clone lies one nucleotide off.

The CDR3 spans 15 residues, from the cysteine through the phenylalanine. Here the CDR3 DNA is all that survives: 45 bases in frame from base 1. The germline V gene sets CDR1 to SGHAT and CDR2 to FQNNGV. V loses 4 bases, J loses 8 bases, and the germline ends lie 19 bases apart. What the work shows at the level of the full study, not this receptor alone: In normal lung, the top 100 clones accounted for a significantly larger cumulative share of the repertoire than in tumor tissue. Peripheral blood was not sequenced, so blood TCRbeta repertoires in these lung cancer patients were not examined. The cohort had only about 14 patients, and the authors noted that larger samples and more detailed clinical data are needed. TCR diversity was significantly higher in younger patients, and higher tumor TCR diversity was associated with shorter overall and disease-free survival. Significantly higher TCR diversity (inverse Simpson) was observed in tumor tissue than in normal lung tissue (around 450 vs 150, P = 0.0075, Mann-Whitney U test). The sequencing platform is not named in the methods, and unique molecular identifiers are not mentioned.

Libraries were built with multiplex PCR. Sequencing was performed on an Illumina HiSeq 2500. Following protocols modified from ARM-PCR, the researchers constructed TCRbeta libraries through three rounds of nested PCR with primers (Table S4). Before sequencing, PCR products of 200-500 bp were cut from the gel and purified using the QIAquick gel extraction kit. The authors processed their data as follows. Trimmomatic was used to clean the reads, FLASH was used to merge the reads into complete CDR3 sequences, and MiTCR was used to assign the reads to V(D)J germline segments. Clonal diversity was calculated as the inverse Simpson's index using VDJtools. A read counted as productive if the sequence was in-frame and lacked a premature stop codon. TCRdb reran the public reads through fastp at Q25 and MiXCR, keeping productive beta chains. All rows with the same CDR3 protein become a single entry with the most common DNA and genes. These V and J calls rely on TCRdb rather than the paper's analysis. The sample profile shows over 80,000 distinct CDR3 sequences; roughly 80% of them were found once. The top ten hold around 30% of the sample.

RNA was extracted from bulk unsorted tissue and checked for quality with a NanoDrop ND-1000 and an Agilent 2100. Distant non-tumor tissue taken more than 3 cm from the tumor edge was used as the normal lung sample. Newly diagnosed lung cancer patients without prior chemotherapy who had been admitted for thoracic surgery in China between August and November 2014 were enrolled as donors. Patients who had received previous radiotherapy or chemotherapy, or who had another concurrent cancer, were excluded from the study. Surgical tissue pieces of about 1-2.1 cm3 were preserved in RNAlater solution and were kept at -80 degrees C until use.

The rearranged segments are TRBV11-2 and TRBJ2-3; a tentative D match to TRBD2 spans 6 bases. The sample consisted of distant non-tumor lung tissue. This sequence was found in a man aged 55-75 years with small cell lung cancer. The DNA reads TGTGCCAGCAGCTCCGGAGGAACTGCGGGACGTACGCAGTATTTT. Translated, it gives CASSSGGTAGRTQYF.